The entry below gives a single TCR beta chain sequence along with its context. V lost 4 bases to trimming and J lost 4 bases, with 17 bases between them. Germline V lookup: CDR1 SGDLS, CDR2 YYNGEE. The length of the CDR3 is 15 residues. The record originates from a study of blood T cell repertoires in COVID-19. Study-level information: Spain, Italy and the United States supplied samples that represented acute and convalescent COVID-19. In each case, the material was cDNA or gDNA derived from T cells, B-cell-depleted T cells, or PBMCs.

The method was immunoSEQ multiplex PCR; TCRdb's version includes in-frame clones alone and lacks a portion of them. The top ten hold about 6.9% of the sample, which has 300,000 to 400,000 clones, around 87% seen once. The gene calls are TRBV9 and TRBJ1-1; no clear D gene. The source is a woman aged 45-59 years with COVID-19, enrolled during active disease. The sample was peripheral blood. In DNA, the CDR3 is TGTGCCAGCAGCTCGGGAGAGGGATATGTCACTGAAGCTTTCTTT. Amino acid sequence: CASSSGEGYVTEAFF.